A selection of T cell receptor beta chains follows, all from one sample in a study of spatial heterogeneity in lung cancer. TCRdb re-analysed the 5' RACE reads in MiXCR, keeping a single row per CDR3 protein. The sample lists approximately 9,500 distinct CDR3 sequences, 4.5% occurring once. The source material was lung tumor tissue, sampled at surgery. The origin of the receptors is a female donor with early-stage non-small cell lung cancer. Each CDR3 is given with its conserved first and last residue. D genes are given only for firm matches. Size is stated for part of the rows, as once, few or many counts, or as a class when the clone is expanded.

abundance: many
v_gene: TRBV29-1
d_gene: TRBD1
j_gene: TRBJ1-1
CDR3aa: CSIGTDNTEAFF
CDR3nt: TGCAGCATAGGGACAGACAACACTGAAGCTTTCTTT

abundance: many
v_gene: TRBV20-1
d_gene: .
j_gene: TRBJ2-2
CDR3aa: CSARNTGFRELFF
CDR3nt: TGCAGTGCTAGAAATACGGGTTTCCGGGAGCTGTTTTTT

abundance: few
v_gene: TRBV7-9
d_gene: .
j_gene: TRBJ2-5
CDR3aa: CASSPRGAETQYF
CDR3nt: TGTGCCAGCAGCCCACGGGGCGCGGAGACCCAGTACTTC

abundance: .
v_gene: TRBV4-2
d_gene: .
j_gene: TRBJ2-7
CDR3aa: CASSQGGYEQYF
CDR3nt: TGTGCCAGCAGCCAAGGAGGCTACGAGCAGTACTTC

abundance: many
v_gene: TRBV6-5
d_gene: .
j_gene: TRBJ2-5
CDR3aa: CASSYSWTVAEETQYF
CDR3nt: TGTGCCAGCAGTTACTCGTGGACGGTAGCGGAAGAGACCCAGTACTTC

abundance: many
v_gene: TRBV20-1
d_gene: .
j_gene: TRBJ2-7
CDR3aa: CSARNFDEQYF
CDR3nt: TGCAGTGCTAGGAACTTTGACGAGCAGTACTTC

abundance: many
v_gene: TRBV10-3
d_gene: TRBD2
j_gene: TRBJ2-7
CDR3aa: CAISGTSAYEQYF
CDR3nt: TGTGCCATCAGTGGGACTAGCGCTTACGAGCAGTACTTC

abundance: medium-sized
v_gene: TRBV3-1
d_gene: .
j_gene: TRBJ2-5
CDR3aa: CASSPGSYEPETQYF
CDR3nt: TGTGCCAGCAGCCCGGGATCTTACGAGCCAGAGACCCAGTACTTC

abundance: many
v_gene: TRBV6-5
d_gene: .
j_gene: TRBJ2-7
CDR3aa: CASSYQLRGDYEQYF
CDR3nt: TGTGCCAGCAGTTACCAGCTCAGGGGCGACTACGAGCAGTACTTC

abundance: many
v_gene: TRBV12-3/TRBV12-4
d_gene: .
j_gene: TRBJ1-3
CDR3aa: CASRTDSSSGNTIYF
CDR3nt: TGTGCCAGCAGGACGGACTCGAGCTCTGGAAACACCATATATTTT

abundance: few
v_gene: TRBV7-9
d_gene: .
j_gene: TRBJ1-4
CDR3aa: CASKGGGDEKLFF
CDR3nt: TGTGCCAGCAAGGGCGGGGGGGATGAAAAACTGTTTTTT

abundance: once
v_gene: TRBV7-9
d_gene: TRBD1
j_gene: TRBJ1-1
CDR3aa: CASSTGQGAEAFF
CDR3nt: TGTGCCAGCAGCACCGGACAGGGGGCTGAAGCTTTCTTT

abundance: medium-sized
v_gene: TRBV20-1
d_gene: TRBD2
j_gene: TRBJ2-2
CDR3aa: CSAEREPDTGELFF
CDR3nt: TGCAGTGCTGAGCGGGAGCCCGACACCGGGGAGCTGTTTTTT

abundance: .
v_gene: TRBV20-1
d_gene: .
j_gene: TRBJ1-4
CDR3aa: CSALLQGQEKLFF
CDR3nt: TGCAGTGCTTTACTTCAGGGGCAGGAAAAACTGTTTTTT

abundance: medium-sized
v_gene: TRBV7-8
d_gene: .
j_gene: TRBJ2-7
CDR3aa: CASSSYGEQYF
CDR3nt: TGTGCCAGCAGCTCCTATGGGGAGCAGTACTTC

abundance: many
v_gene: TRBV3-1
d_gene: TRBD1
j_gene: TRBJ2-3
CDR3aa: CASSWTGPDTQYF
CDR3nt: TGTGCCAGCAGCTGGACAGGGCCAGATACGCAGTATTTT

abundance: medium-sized
v_gene: TRBV24-1
d_gene: TRBD2
j_gene: TRBJ2-3
CDR3aa: CATSETGGPGSTDTQYF
CDR3nt: TGTGCCACCAGTGAAACGGGAGGGCCGGGAAGCACAGATACGCAGTATTTT

abundance: .
v_gene: TRBV3-1
d_gene: TRBD2
j_gene: TRBJ2-1
CDR3aa: CASRLAGGSNSYNEQFF
CDR3nt: TGTGCCAGCAGACTTGCGGGAGGCTCTAACTCCTACAATGAGCAGTTCTTC

abundance: many
v_gene: TRBV24-1
d_gene: .
j_gene: TRBJ2-3
CDR3aa: CATSSGTDTQYF
CDR3nt: TGTGCCACCAGTTCCGGGACAGATACGCAGTATTTT

abundance: few
v_gene: TRBV19
d_gene: .
j_gene: TRBJ1-4
CDR3aa: CASSSLTGTPTGSRNEKLFF
CDR3nt: TGTGCCAGTAGTTCCTTAACCGGGACCCCCACAGGGAGCCGAAATGAAAAACTGTTTTTT

abundance: many
v_gene: TRBV7-8
d_gene: .
j_gene: TRBJ2-7
CDR3aa: CASSSSQAQRPYEQYF
CDR3nt: TGTGCCAGCAGCTCCAGTCAGGCGCAAAGGCCCTACGAGCAGTACTTC

abundance: many
v_gene: TRBV20-1
d_gene: TRBD1
j_gene: TRBJ1-6
CDR3aa: CSARGQSFSPLHF
CDR3nt: TGCAGTGCTAGGGGACAGAGTTTTTCACCCCTCCACTTT

abundance: medium-sized
v_gene: TRBV20-1
d_gene: .
j_gene: TRBJ2-1
CDR3aa: CSARLGLGAAEQFF
CDR3nt: TGCAGTGCTCGATTGGGACTCGGGGCCGCTGAGCAGTTCTTC

abundance: few
v_gene: TRBV10-2
d_gene: .
j_gene: TRBJ2-5
CDR3aa: CASSESYEKETQYF
CDR3nt: TGCGCCAGCAGTGAGTCGTACGAGAAAGAGACCCAGTACTTC

abundance: many
v_gene: TRBV4-2
d_gene: .
j_gene: TRBJ2-3
CDR3aa: CASSQHQTDTQYF
CDR3nt: TGTGCCAGCAGCCAACATCAAACAGATACGCAGTATTTT

abundance: many
v_gene: TRBV5-1
d_gene: .
j_gene: TRBJ2-5
CDR3aa: CASRNSGDQETQYF
CDR3nt: TGCGCCAGCAGAAACTCAGGGGACCAAGAGACCCAGTACTTC

abundance: many
v_gene: TRBV4-2
d_gene: .
j_gene: TRBJ2-1
CDR3aa: CASSQDEGPSLSYNEQFF
CDR3nt: TGTGCCAGCAGCCAAGACGAGGGACCATCATTATCCTACAATGAGCAGTTCTTC

abundance: few
v_gene: TRBV7-8
d_gene: TRBD1
j_gene: TRBJ1-5
CDR3aa: CASSLVLGTDSNQPQHF
CDR3nt: TGTGCCAGCAGCTTAGTACTAGGGACAGATAGCAATCAGCCCCAGCATTTT

abundance: many
v_gene: TRBV5-1
d_gene: .
j_gene: TRBJ2-7
CDR3aa: CASSLYVADEQYF
CDR3nt: TGCGCCAGCAGCTTGTATGTGGCGGACGAGCAGTACTTC

abundance: many
v_gene: TRBV28
d_gene: TRBD2
j_gene: TRBJ2-2
CDR3aa: CASSSEGAGDTGELFF
CDR3nt: TGTGCCAGCAGTTCGGAGGGAGCGGGGGACACCGGGGAGCTGTTTTTT

abundance: medium-sized
v_gene: TRBV3-1
d_gene: .
j_gene: TRBJ2-1
CDR3aa: CASSRITGNEQFF
CDR3nt: TGTGCCAGCAGCCGCATAACTGGGAATGAGCAGTTCTTC

abundance: few
v_gene: TRBV10-3
d_gene: .
j_gene: TRBJ1-2
CDR3aa: CAISEVQGYGYTF
CDR3nt: TGTGCCATCAGTGAAGTCCAGGGCTATGGCTACACCTTC

abundance: many
v_gene: TRBV12-3/TRBV12-4
d_gene: .
j_gene: TRBJ1-2
CDR3aa: CASGGDFNYGYTF
CDR3nt: TGTGCCAGCGGAGGTGATTTTAACTATGGCTACACCTTC

abundance: large
v_gene: TRBV5-4
d_gene: .
j_gene: TRBJ2-6
CDR3aa: CASSPEPRTGGANVLTF
CDR3nt: TGTGCCAGCAGCCCAGAGCCCAGGACTGGCGGGGCCAACGTCCTGACTTTC

abundance: many
v_gene: TRBV18
d_gene: .
j_gene: TRBJ2-4
CDR3aa: CASSPPSRGVNIQYF
CDR3nt: TGTGCCAGCTCACCACCTTCGAGGGGGGTGAACATTCAGTACTTC

abundance: many
v_gene: TRBV18
d_gene: .
j_gene: TRBJ2-3
CDR3aa: CASSPPQRFVGDTQYF
CDR3nt: TGTGCCAGCTCACCACCTCAGCGCTTCGTGGGAGATACGCAGTATTTT

abundance: many
v_gene: TRBV20-1
d_gene: .
j_gene: TRBJ1-3
CDR3aa: CSARDTENTIYF
CDR3nt: TGCAGTGCTAGAGACACTGAAAACACCATATATTTT

abundance: many
v_gene: TRBV12-3/TRBV12-4
d_gene: TRBD2
j_gene: TRBJ2-1
CDR3aa: CASSLGLAVSNEQFF
CDR3nt: TGTGCCAGCAGCTTAGGACTAGCGGTGAGCAATGAGCAGTTCTTC

abundance: few
v_gene: TRBV9
d_gene: .
j_gene: TRBJ2-7
CDR3aa: CASSRGRSYEQYF
CDR3nt: TGTGCCAGCAGCAGGGGTCGGTCCTACGAGCAGTACTTC

abundance: many
v_gene: TRBV5-1
d_gene: TRBD2
j_gene: TRBJ2-5
CDR3aa: CASSSSGEKYQETQYF
CDR3nt: TGCGCCAGCAGCTCTAGCGGAGAGAAGTACCAAGAGACCCAGTACTTC

abundance: many
v_gene: TRBV7-2
d_gene: .
j_gene: TRBJ2-5
CDR3aa: CASSFGQFRETQYF
CDR3nt: TGTGCCAGCAGCTTTGGACAGTTCAGGGAGACCCAGTACTTC

abundance: medium-sized
v_gene: TRBV28
d_gene: TRBD2
j_gene: TRBJ2-1
CDR3aa: CASSPSPGGGPVQFF
CDR3nt: TGTGCCAGCAGTCCCTCTCCCGGGGGAGGGCCCGTGCAGTTCTTC

abundance: many
v_gene: TRBV28
d_gene: .
j_gene: TRBJ1-4
CDR3aa: CATQGSLLQNEKLFF
CDR3nt: TGTGCCACCCAGGGATCTCTCTTGCAGAATGAAAAACTGTTTTTT

abundance: many
v_gene: TRBV12-3/TRBV12-4
d_gene: TRBD1
j_gene: TRBJ1-1
CDR3aa: CASTVTGMNTEAFF
CDR3nt: TGTGCCAGCACCGTGACAGGGATGAACACTGAAGCTTTCTTT

abundance: many
v_gene: TRBV7-3
d_gene: .
j_gene: TRBJ2-3
CDR3aa: CASSPFGAVTDTQYF
CDR3nt: TGTGCCAGCAGCCCGTTCGGAGCGGTCACAGATACGCAGTATTTT

abundance: many
v_gene: TRBV5-1
d_gene: .
j_gene: TRBJ1-1
CDR3aa: CASSLGPGLNTEAFF
CDR3nt: TGCGCCAGCAGCTTGGGGCCGGGATTGAACACTGAAGCTTTCTTT

abundance: .
v_gene: TRBV29-1
d_gene: .
j_gene: TRBJ2-4
CDR3aa: CSAREDQNIQYF
CDR3nt: TGCAGCGCCAGGGAGGATCAAAACATTCAGTACTTC

abundance: many
v_gene: TRBV7-2
d_gene: .
j_gene: TRBJ2-5
CDR3aa: CASPSGANERTQYF
CDR3nt: TGTGCCAGCCCCTCGGGGGCAAACGAGAGGACCCAGTACTTC

abundance: many
v_gene: TRBV7-9
d_gene: .
j_gene: TRBJ1-1
CDR3aa: CASSRGGWTEAFF
CDR3nt: TGTGCCAGCAGCCGTGGGGGTTGGACTGAAGCTTTCTTT

abundance: many
v_gene: TRBV28
d_gene: TRBD1
j_gene: TRBJ1-3
CDR3aa: CASNKQGGGNTIYF
CDR3nt: TGTGCCAGCAACAAACAGGGGGGGGGAAACACCATATATTTT

abundance: few
v_gene: TRBV5-1
d_gene: TRBD1
j_gene: TRBJ1-1
CDR3aa: CASSLGTGGGEAFF
CDR3nt: TGCGCCAGCAGCCTGGGGACAGGGGGCGGTGAAGCTTTCTTT